Listed below are T cell receptor beta chains from one sample, sequenced in a study of blood T cells in healthy people across ages. TCRdb reanalysed the 5' RACE reads using MiXCR and keeps one entry per CDR3 protein. In the table there are approximately 730,000 distinct CDR3 sequences, approximately 43% of which are singletons. The sequencing sample was made of blood. These receptors all stem from a woman between 55 and 75 years old in good health. Both conserved end residues are part of each CDR3. Each record gives: CDR3 length, J gene, clone size, D gene, V gene, CDR3 DNA, CDR3 protein. The D gene is left open where the match is weak. Rows may omit the clone size; those that give it use once, few, many or a size class.

cdr3_length: 15; j_call: TRBJ2-5; clone_size: -; d_call: -; v_call: TRBV24-1; cdr3_nt: TGTGCCACCAGTGATGCGGACAGACACCAAGAGACCCAGTACTTC; cdr3_aa: CATSDADRHQETQYF
cdr3_length: 16; j_call: TRBJ2-1; clone_size: -; d_call: TRBD2; v_call: TRBV28; cdr3_nt: TGTGCCAGCACCGCAGCAGGGACTAGCCCCTCCTACGAGCAGTTCTTC; cdr3_aa: CASTAAGTSPSYEQFF
cdr3_length: 16; j_call: TRBJ2-1; clone_size: -; d_call: -; v_call: TRBV9; cdr3_nt: TGTGCCAGCAGCGCAGTAGGTAGCCTTACCTACAATGAGCAGTTCTTC; cdr3_aa: CASSAVGSLTYNEQFF
cdr3_length: 14; j_call: TRBJ2-5; clone_size: few; d_call: TRBD1; v_call: TRBV5-1; cdr3_nt: TGCGCCAGCAGCGCCCCAGGGGGCGAGGAGACCCAGTACTTC; cdr3_aa: CASSAPGGEETQYF
cdr3_length: 11; j_call: TRBJ2-1; clone_size: many; d_call: -; v_call: TRBV29-1; cdr3_nt: TGCAGCGTTGAGGGATACAATGAGCAGTTCTTC; cdr3_aa: CSVEGYNEQFF
cdr3_length: 14; j_call: TRBJ2-5; clone_size: -; d_call: -; v_call: TRBV29-1; cdr3_nt: TGCAGCGCCAACGTCTCGGGGTGGCAAGAGACCCAGTACTTC; cdr3_aa: CSANVSGWQETQYF
cdr3_length: 16; j_call: TRBJ2-1; clone_size: -; d_call: -; v_call: TRBV9; cdr3_nt: TGTGCCAGCAGCGTAGACCAGGGGTCCCCCTACAATGAGCAGTTCTTC; cdr3_aa: CASSVDQGSPYNEQFF
cdr3_length: 16; j_call: TRBJ2-1; clone_size: -; d_call: -; v_call: TRBV6-2/TRBV6-3; cdr3_nt: TGTGCCAGCAACAGAATGCGGGGCATCGGAGGGGGTGAGCAGTTCTTC; cdr3_aa: CASNRMRGIGGGEQFF
cdr3_length: 14; j_call: TRBJ2-2; clone_size: -; d_call: -; v_call: TRBV29-1; cdr3_nt: TGCAGCGTCCTTGAAGTCCTTCACACCGGGGAGCTGTTTTTT; cdr3_aa: CSVLEVLHTGELFF
cdr3_length: 15; j_call: TRBJ2-2; clone_size: few; d_call: -; v_call: TRBV12-3/TRBV12-4; cdr3_nt: TGTGCCAGCAGACGACAGCACGCGAACACCGGGGAGCTGTTTTTT; cdr3_aa: CASRRQHANTGELFF
cdr3_length: 17; j_call: TRBJ2-7; clone_size: -; d_call: TRBD2; v_call: TRBV23-1; cdr3_nt: TGCGCCAGCAGTCAATTCCTAGCGGGCTCCACCGCCTACGAGCAGTACTTC; cdr3_aa: CASSQFLAGSTAYEQYF
cdr3_length: 16; j_call: TRBJ2-1; clone_size: -; d_call: TRBD1; v_call: TRBV29-1; cdr3_nt: TGCAGCAGCCAACTTCGGGGACAGGGAGTGGACAATGAGCAGTTCTTC; cdr3_aa: CSSQLRGQGVDNEQFF
cdr3_length: 14; j_call: TRBJ2-1; clone_size: -; d_call: TRBD2; v_call: TRBV12-3/TRBV12-4; cdr3_nt: TGTGCCAGCAGTTTTGATCTAGCGGGGGGTGAGCAGTTCTTC; cdr3_aa: CASSFDLAGGEQFF
cdr3_length: 14; j_call: TRBJ2-4; clone_size: -; d_call: TRBD1; v_call: TRBV5-1; cdr3_nt: TGCGCCAGCAGCTTTGGGACAGGCAAAAACATTCAGTACTTC; cdr3_aa: CASSFGTGKNIQYF